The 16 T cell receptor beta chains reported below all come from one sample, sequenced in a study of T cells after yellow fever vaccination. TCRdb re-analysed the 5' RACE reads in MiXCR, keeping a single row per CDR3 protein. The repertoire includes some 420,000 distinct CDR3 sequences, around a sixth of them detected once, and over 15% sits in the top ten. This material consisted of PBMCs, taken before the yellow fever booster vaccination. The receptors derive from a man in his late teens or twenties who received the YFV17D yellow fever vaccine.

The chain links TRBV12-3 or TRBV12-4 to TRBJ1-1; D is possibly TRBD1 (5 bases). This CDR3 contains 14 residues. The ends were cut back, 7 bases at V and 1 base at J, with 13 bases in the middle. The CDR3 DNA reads TGTGCCAGCACCCCAGGGCACGGGAACACTGAAGCTTTCTTT. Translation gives CASTPGHGNTEAFF.

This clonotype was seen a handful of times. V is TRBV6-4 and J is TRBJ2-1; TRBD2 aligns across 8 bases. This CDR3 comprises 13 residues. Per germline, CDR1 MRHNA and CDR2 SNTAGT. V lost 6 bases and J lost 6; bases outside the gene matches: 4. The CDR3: CASSASGGNEQFF. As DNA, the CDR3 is TGTGCCAGCAGCGCGAGCGGGGGCAATGAGCAGTTCTTC.

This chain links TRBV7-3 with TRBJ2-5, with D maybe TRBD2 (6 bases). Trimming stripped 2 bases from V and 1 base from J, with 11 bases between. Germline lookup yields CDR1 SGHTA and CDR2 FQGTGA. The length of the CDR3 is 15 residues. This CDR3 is CASSLDWTTQETQYF. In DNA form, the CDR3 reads TGTGCCAGCAGCTTAGATTGGACTACCCAAGAGACCCAGTACTTC.

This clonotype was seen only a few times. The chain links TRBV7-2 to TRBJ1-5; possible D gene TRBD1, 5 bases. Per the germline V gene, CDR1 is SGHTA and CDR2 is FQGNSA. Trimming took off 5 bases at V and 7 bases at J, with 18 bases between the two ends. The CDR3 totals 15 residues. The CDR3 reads CASSPAAGNGQPQHF. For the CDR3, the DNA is TGTGCCAGCAGCCCCGCCGCAGGGAACGGCCAGCCCCAGCATTTT.

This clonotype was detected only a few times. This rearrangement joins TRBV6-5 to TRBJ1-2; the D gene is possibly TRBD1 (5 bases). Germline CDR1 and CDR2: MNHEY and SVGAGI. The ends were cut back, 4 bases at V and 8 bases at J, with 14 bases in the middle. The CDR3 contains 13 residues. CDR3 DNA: TGTGCCAGCAGTTTCCGGACGGGGGAGGGCTACACCTTC. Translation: CASSFRTGEGYTF.

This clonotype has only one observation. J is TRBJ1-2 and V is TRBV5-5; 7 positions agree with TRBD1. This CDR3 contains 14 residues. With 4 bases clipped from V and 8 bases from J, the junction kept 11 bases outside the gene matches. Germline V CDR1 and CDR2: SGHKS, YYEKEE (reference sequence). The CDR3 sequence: CASSGIGGPAGYTF. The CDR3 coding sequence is TGTGCCAGCAGCGGAATAGGGGGCCCAGCGGGCTACACCTTC.

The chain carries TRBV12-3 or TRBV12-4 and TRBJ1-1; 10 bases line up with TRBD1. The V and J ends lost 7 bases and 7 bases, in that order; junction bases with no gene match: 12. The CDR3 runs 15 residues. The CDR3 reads CASTRPEGTGVEAFF. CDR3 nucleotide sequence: TGTGCCAGCACCCGTCCCGAGGGGACAGGGGTTGAAGCTTTCTTT.

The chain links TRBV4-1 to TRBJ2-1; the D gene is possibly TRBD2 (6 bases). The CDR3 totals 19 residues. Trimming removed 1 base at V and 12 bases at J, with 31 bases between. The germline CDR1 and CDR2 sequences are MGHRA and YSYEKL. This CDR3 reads CASSQAPTATSRAAGAQFF. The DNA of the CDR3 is TGCGCCAGCAGCCAAGCCCCTACCGCTACTAGCAGGGCAGCTGGGGCGCAGTTCTTC.

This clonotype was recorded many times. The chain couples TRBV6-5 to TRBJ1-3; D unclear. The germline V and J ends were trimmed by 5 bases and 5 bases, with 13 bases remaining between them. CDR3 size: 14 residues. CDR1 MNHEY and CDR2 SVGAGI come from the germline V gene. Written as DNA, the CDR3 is TGTGCCAGCAGTCCCCTCTTTGGGCGAAACACCATATATTTT. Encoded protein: CASSPLFGRNTIYF.

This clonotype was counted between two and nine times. The CDR3 region has the DNA TGCAGTGCTAGAGATTGGTCCGGACGGGGGGGCTACAATGAGCAGTTCTTC. Translation: CSARDWSGRGGYNEQFF. The chain recombines TRBV20-1 with TRBJ2-1; 8 bases fit TRBD2. This CDR3 contains 17 residues. Germline V gene data show CDR1 as DFQATT and CDR2 as SNEGSKA (reference sequence). The junction had 10 bases not matched to a gene; V was cut back by 0 bases and J by 3 bases.

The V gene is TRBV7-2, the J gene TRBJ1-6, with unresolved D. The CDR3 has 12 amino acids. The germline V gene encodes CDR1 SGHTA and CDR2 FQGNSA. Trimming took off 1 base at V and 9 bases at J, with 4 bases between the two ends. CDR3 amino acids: CASSLGVSPLHF. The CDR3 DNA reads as TGTGCCAGCAGCTTAGGGGTTTCACCCCTCCACTTT.

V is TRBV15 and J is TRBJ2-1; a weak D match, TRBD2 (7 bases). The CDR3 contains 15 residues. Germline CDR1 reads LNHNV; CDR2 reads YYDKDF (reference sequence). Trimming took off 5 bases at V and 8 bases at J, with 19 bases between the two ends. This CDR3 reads CATSARLGGRDEQFF. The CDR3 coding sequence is TGTGCCACCAGCGCTCGTCTGGGGGGGCGGGATGAGCAGTTCTTC.

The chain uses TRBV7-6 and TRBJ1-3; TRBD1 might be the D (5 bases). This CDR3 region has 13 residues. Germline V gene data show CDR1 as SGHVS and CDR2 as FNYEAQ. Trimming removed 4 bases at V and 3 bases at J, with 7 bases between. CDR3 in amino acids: CASSSGGGNTIYF. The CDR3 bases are TGTGCCAGCAGCTCCGGGGGTGGAAACACCATATATTTT.

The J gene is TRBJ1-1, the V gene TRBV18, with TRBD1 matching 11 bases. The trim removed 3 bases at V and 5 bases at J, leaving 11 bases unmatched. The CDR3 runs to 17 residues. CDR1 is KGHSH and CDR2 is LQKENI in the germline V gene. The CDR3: CASSPSSGTGGGTEAFF. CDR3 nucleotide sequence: TGTGCCAGCTCACCTTCCTCCGGGACAGGGGGTGGGACTGAAGCTTTCTTT.

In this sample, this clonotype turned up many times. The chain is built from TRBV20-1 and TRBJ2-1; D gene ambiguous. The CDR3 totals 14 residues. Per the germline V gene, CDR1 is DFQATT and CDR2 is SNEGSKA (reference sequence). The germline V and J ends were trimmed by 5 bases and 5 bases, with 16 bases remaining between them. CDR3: CSAPHPSQNNEQFF. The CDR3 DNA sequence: TGCAGTGCTCCCCACCCCTCCCAAAACAATGAGCAGTTCTTC.

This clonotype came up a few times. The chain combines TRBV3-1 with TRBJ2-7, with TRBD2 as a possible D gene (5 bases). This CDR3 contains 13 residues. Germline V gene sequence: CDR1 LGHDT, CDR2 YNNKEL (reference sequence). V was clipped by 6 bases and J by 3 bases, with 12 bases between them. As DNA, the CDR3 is TGTGCCAGCAGGCGTTTTGGAGGCTACGAGCAGTACTTC. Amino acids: CASRRFGGYEQYF.